Reported below is one T cell receptor beta chain. Its specificity is unknown. The data are from a study of T-cell memory formation after mild COVID-19. Whole-study context: For the most part, TCR clusters were specific to one donor.

The CDR3 has 15 residues. Study-wide results and limits: Contracting clones localized mainly to CM and EM when CD4+ and mainly to EMRA when CD8+. That cross-reactive memory joined was suggested by some responding clones appearing in pre-infection memory.

TCRdb re-called the 5' RACE reads through MiXCR, storing one row per CDR3 protein. The table has approximately 500,000 distinct CDR3 sequences, about 23% seen once. The chain links TRBV3-2 to TRBJ2-1; the D call TRBD2 from the table was never checked on the DNA. TRBV3-2 is a listed pseudogene. This TCR derives from an adult woman who had mild COVID-19 (a few samples of this study predate the infection). Cell type and time point are not known. Material: PBMCs or a T cell subset sorted from them (not recorded which). CDR3 protein: CASSPGVGSYNEQFF. CDR3 DNA sequence: TGTGCCAGCAGCCCGGGAGTTGGCTCCTACAATGAGCAGTTCTTC.